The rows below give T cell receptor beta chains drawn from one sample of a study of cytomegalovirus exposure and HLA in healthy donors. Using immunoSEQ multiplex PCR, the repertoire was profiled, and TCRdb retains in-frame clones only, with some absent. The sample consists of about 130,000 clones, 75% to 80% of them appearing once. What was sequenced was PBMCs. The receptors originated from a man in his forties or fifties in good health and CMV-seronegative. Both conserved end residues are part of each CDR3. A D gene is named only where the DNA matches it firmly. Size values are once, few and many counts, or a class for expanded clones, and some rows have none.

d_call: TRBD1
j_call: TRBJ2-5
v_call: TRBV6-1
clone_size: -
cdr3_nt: TGTGCCAGCGACAGGGGTGGGATGGAGACCCAGTACTTC
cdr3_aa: CASDRGGMETQYF

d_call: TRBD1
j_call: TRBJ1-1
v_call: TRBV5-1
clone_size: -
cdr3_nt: TGCGCCAGCAGCGGACAGGGTAACACTGAAGCTTTCTTT
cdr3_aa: CASSGQGNTEAFF

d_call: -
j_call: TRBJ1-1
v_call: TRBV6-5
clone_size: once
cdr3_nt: TGTGCCAGCACCCTGAGACAGCTCGGGGGGGAAGCTTTCTTT
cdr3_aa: CASTLRQLGGEAFF

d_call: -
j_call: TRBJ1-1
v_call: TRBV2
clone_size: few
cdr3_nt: TGTGCCAGCAGTGACCCCGCGGGGGCTTTCTTT
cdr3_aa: CASSDPAGAFF

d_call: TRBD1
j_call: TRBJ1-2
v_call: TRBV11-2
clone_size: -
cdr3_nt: TGTGCCAGCAGAACCACAGGGGCCTATGGCTACACCTTC
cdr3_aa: CASRTTGAYGYTF

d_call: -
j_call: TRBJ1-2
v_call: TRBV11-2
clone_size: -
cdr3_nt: TGTGCCAGCAGCCCACGTACCTCCCGGGTTCCTCGATTCTATGGCTACACCTTC
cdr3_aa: CASSPRTSRVPRFYGYTF

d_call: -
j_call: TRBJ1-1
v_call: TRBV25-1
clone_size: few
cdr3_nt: TGTGCCAGCAGTGCCCGGGAGTTGTCTGAAGCTTTCTTT
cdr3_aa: CASSARELSEAFF

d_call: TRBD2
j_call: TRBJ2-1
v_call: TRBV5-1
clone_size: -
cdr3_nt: TGCGCCAGCAGCCCGGCCCCTAGCGGGGGATACAATGAGCAGTTCTTC
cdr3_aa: CASSPAPSGGYNEQFF

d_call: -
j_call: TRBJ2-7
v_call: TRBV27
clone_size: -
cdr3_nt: TGTGCCAGCAGGCCTGAAGGGGGGGCCGGATTTGTCGAGCAGTACTTC
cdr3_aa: CASRPEGGAGFVEQYF

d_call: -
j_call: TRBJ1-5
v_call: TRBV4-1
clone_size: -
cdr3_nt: TGCGCCAGCAGCCTAGAACCCGCAGGGAGGGACAACAATCAGCCCCAGCATTTT
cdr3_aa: CASSLEPAGRDNNQPQHF

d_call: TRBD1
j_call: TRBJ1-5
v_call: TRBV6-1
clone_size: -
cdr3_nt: TGTGCCAGCAGTGGAAGGACAGGGGGCGGGAGCAATCAGCCCCAGCATTTT
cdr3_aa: CASSGRTGGGSNQPQHF

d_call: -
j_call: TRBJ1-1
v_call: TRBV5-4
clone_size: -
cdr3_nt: TGTGCCAGCAGCCGTCCCTTGGGGCAAATGAACACTGAAGCTTTCTTT
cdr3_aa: CASSRPLGQMNTEAFF

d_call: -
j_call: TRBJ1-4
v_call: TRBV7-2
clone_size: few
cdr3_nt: TGTGCCAGCAGTACAATGGGGGGTACTAATGAAAAACTGTTTTTT
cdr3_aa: CASSTMGGTNEKLFF

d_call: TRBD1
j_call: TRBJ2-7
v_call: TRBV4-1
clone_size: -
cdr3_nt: TGCGCCAGCAGCCACGAAGAAAGGGGACAGGGGGCACACGAGCAGTACTTC
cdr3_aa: CASSHEERGQGAHEQYF

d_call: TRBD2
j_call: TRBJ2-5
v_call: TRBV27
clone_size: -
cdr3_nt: TGTGCCAGCAGTTTTTTTAGCGGGGGGGCGTCTTTGAAGACCCAGTACTTC
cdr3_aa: CASSFFSGGASLKTQYF

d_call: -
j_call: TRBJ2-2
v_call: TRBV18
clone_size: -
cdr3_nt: TGTGCCAGCTCACCACCGATACTGAAGAACACCGGGGAGCTGTTTTTT
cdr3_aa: CASSPPILKNTGELFF

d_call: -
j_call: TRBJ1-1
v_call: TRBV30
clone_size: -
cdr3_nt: TGTGCCTGGAGTATAGACAGACCCACTGAAGCTTTCTTT
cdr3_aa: CAWSIDRPTEAFF

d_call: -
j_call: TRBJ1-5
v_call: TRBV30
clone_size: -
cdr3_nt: TGTGCCTGGGGGAGACAGGCCAATCAGCCCCAGCATTTT
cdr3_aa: CAWGRQANQPQHF

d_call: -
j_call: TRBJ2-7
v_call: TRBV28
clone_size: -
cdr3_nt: TGTGCCAGCAGGACGGACAGATCATCCTACGAGCAGTACTTC
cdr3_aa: CASRTDRSSYEQYF

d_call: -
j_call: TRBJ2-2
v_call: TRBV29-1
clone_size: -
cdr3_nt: TGCAGCGTTGAAGTCCACCTACGGGGGACCGGGGAGCTGTTTTTT
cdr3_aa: CSVEVHLRGTGELFF

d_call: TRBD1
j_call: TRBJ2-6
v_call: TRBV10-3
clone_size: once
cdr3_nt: TGTGCCATCAGGGACAGCACACCGGGACAGGGGGCGACTGGGGCCAACGGCCTGACTTTC
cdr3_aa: CAIRDSTPGQGATGANGLTF

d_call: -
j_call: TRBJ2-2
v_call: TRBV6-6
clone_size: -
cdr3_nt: TGTGCCAGCAGGGAGGGGGCGAAGAACACCGGGGAGCTGTTTTTT
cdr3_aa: CASREGAKNTGELFF

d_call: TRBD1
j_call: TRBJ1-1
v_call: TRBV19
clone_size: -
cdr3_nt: TGTGCCAGTAGTATAGAGGGACAGGGCACTGAAGCTTTCTTT
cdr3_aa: CASSIEGQGTEAFF

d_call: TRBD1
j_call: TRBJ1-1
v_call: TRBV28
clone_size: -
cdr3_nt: TGTGCCAGCAGTTCCTCCGGACAGGGGAGGGATGAAGCTTTCTTT
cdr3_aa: CASSSSGQGRDEAFF

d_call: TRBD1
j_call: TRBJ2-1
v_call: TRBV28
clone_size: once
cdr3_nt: TGTGCCAGCAGTAGACAGGGGTACAATGAGCAGTTCTTC
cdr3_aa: CASSRQGYNEQFF

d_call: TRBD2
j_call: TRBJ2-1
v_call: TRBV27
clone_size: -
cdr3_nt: TGTGCCAGCAGTTTATTTAGGCGGGGGGGTATTTTCCATGAGCAGTTCTTC
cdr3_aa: CASSLFRRGGIFHEQFF

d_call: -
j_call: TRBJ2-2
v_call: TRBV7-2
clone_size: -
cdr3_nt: TGTGCCAGCAGCTTAGGGGGGCCGGGCACCGGGGAGCTGTTTTTT
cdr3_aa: CASSLGGPGTGELFF

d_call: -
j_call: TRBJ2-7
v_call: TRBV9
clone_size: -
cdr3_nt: TGTGCCAGCAGCCCCCAGGTCCTTGGCGAGCAGTACTTC
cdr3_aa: CASSPQVLGEQYF

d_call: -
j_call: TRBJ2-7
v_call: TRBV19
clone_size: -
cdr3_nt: TGTGCCAGTAGTAATGGCGTTAATAGACAGGTCGGGGACGAGCAGTACTTC
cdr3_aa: CASSNGVNRQVGDEQYF

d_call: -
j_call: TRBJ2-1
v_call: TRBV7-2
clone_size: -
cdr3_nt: TGTGCCAGCAGCTTAGTGTACGGTTCCTACAATGAGCAGTTCTTC
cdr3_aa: CASSLVYGSYNEQFF

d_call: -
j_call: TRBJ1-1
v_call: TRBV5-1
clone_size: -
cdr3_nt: TGCGCCAGCAGCTTGGGGTTCCTAATGAACACTGAAGCTTTCTTT
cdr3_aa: CASSLGFLMNTEAFF

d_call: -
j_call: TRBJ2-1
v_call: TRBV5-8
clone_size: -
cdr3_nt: TGTGCCAGCAGCACTCGGACGAGGGTGTTCTTC
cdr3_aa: CASSTRTRVFF

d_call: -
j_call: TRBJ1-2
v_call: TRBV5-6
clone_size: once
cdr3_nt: TGTGCCAGCTCCGACAAAGGTGGCTACACCTTC
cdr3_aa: CASSDKGGYTF

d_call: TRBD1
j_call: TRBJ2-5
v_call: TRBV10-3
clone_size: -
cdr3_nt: TGTGCCATCAGTACCCCGGGACAGGGAACGGGTGAGCAGTACTTC
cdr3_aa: CAISTPGQGTGEQYF

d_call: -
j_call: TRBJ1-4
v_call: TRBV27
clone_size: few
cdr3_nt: TGTGCCAGCAGAGAAGTTACGGAGGAAAAACTGTTTTTT
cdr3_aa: CASREVTEEKLFF

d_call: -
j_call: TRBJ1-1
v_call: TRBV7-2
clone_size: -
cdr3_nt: TGTGCCAGCAGCACTAGTGGGTGGACTGAAGCTTTCTTT
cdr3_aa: CASSTSGWTEAFF

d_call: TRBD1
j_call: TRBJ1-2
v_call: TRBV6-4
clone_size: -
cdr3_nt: TGTGCCAAGAAGGACAGGAGAGGTGGCTACACCTTC
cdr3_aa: CAKKDRRGGYTF

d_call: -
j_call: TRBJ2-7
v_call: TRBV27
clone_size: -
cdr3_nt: TGTGCCAGCAGTTTATCGGGCGGGGCCATCTCCTACGAGCAGTACTTC
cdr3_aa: CASSLSGGAISYEQYF

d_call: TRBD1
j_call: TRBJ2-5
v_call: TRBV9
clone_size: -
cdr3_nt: TGTGCCAGCAGCGGTAGACAGGGGGATAGAGAGACCCAGTACTTC
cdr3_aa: CASSGRQGDRETQYF

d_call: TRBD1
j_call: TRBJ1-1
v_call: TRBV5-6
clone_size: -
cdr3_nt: TGTGCCAGCAGCTTGGTATACAGGGGTAACACTGAAGCTTTCTTT
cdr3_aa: CASSLVYRGNTEAFF

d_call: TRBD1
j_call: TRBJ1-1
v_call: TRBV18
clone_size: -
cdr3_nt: TGTGCCAGCTCATCACACAGGGGGTACAACACTGAAGCTTTCTTT
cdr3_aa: CASSSHRGYNTEAFF

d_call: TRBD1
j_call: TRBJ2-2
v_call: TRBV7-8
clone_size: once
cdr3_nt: TGTGCCAGCAGCCGCCGGACCGGGACAGGGAACACCGGGGAGCTGTTTTTT
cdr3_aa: CASSRRTGTGNTGELFF

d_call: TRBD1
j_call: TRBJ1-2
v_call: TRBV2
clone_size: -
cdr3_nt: TGTGCCAGCAGGTTACGGGTGCTGAGACAGGGTTGGAGTGGCTACACCTTC
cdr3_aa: CASRLRVLRQGWSGYTF

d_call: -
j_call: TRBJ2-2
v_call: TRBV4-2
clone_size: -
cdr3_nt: TGTGCCAGCAGCCGAGGGGGGGCGGTCACCGGGGAGCTGTTTTTT
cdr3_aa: CASSRGGAVTGELFF

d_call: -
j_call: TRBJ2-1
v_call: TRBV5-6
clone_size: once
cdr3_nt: TGTGCCAGCAGCACACGACTGGTTAATGAGCAGTTCTTC
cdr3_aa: CASSTRLVNEQFF

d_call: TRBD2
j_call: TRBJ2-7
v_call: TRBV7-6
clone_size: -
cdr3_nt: TGTGCCAGCAGCATTAACCGGGACTATCACTACGAGCAGTACTTC
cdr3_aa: CASSINRDYHYEQYF

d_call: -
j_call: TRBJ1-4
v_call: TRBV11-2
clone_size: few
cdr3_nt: TGTGCCAGCAGGAGGTATAATGAAAAACTGTTTTTT
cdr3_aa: CASRRYNEKLFF

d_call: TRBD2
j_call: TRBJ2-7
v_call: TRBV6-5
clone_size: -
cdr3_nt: TGTGCCAGCAGCTCCGATAGCGGGGGGCCCTACGAGCAGTACTTC
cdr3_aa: CASSSDSGGPYEQYF

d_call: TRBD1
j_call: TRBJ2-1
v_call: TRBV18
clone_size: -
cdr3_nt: TGTGCCAGCTCACCCCCTACCGGGACAGGGGTGATGGGCGAGCAGTTCTTC
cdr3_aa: CASSPPTGTGVMGEQFF

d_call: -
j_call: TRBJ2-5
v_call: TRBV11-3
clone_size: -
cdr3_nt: TGTGCCAGCAGCTTAGGGGCCGTGGGGGGTGAGACCCAGTACTTC
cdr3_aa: CASSLGAVGGETQYF

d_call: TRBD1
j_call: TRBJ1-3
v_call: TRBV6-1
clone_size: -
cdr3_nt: TGTGCCAGTGGACAGGGAATAAACACCATATATTTT
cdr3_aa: CASGQGINTIYF

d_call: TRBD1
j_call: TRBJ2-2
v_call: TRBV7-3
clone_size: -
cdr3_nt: TGTGCCAGCAGCGAACAGGGGACCACCGGGGAGCTGTTTTTT
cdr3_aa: CASSEQGTTGELFF

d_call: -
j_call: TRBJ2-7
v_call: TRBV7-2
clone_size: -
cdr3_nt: TGTGCCAGCAGCTTAGTAGCGACTAGGGGGGGGGATCATTTCGAGCAGTACTTC
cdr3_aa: CASSLVATRGGDHFEQYF

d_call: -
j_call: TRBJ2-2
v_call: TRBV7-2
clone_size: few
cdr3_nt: TGTGCCAGCAGCAGCCCCGGGGGACCCAAGAACACCGGGGAGCTGTTTTTT
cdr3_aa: CASSSPGGPKNTGELFF

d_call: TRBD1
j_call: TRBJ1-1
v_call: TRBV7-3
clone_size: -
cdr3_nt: TGTGCCAGCAGCTTACCTGGGACAGGGCCAGCTTTCTTT
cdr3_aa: CASSLPGTGPAFF

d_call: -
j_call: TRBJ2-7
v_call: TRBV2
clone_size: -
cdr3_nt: TGTGCCAGCAGTGAAATCGGACAGTACGAGCAGTACTTC
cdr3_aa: CASSEIGQYEQYF

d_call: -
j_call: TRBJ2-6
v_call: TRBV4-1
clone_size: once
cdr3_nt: TGCGCCAGCAGCCGGGGGGTAGGCCCGTCTGTCTCTGGGGCCAACGTCCTGACTTTC
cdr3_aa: CASSRGVGPSVSGANVLTF

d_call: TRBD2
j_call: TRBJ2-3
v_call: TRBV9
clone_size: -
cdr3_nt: TGTGCCAGCAGCGTCGGGCGGGGGGTTAGCACAGATACGCAGTATTTT
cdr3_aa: CASSVGRGVSTDTQYF

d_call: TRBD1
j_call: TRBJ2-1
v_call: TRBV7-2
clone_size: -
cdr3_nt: TGTGCCAGCAGAGGACAGGGTAGGTCTGGTGAGCAGTTCTTC
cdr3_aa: CASRGQGRSGEQFF